Included here is one T cell receptor (beta chain) sequence, with context. Sequencing used immunoSEQ multiplex PCR; TCRdb keeps in-frame clones, though not all of them. The profile shows 15,000 to 20,000 clones, about 40% of them singletons. V lost 2 bases and J 4 bases, leaving 12 bases between the germline ends. Germline V gives CDR1 SQVTM, CDR2 ANQGSEA. The CDR3 consists of 14 residues. These data originate in a study of graft-versus-host responses after intestinal transplantation. Overall study context: Once they had received anti-thymocyte globulin induction, all recipients took tacrolimus and steroids for around 3 years.

The rearrangement uses TRBV29-1 and TRBJ2-1; maybe TRBD2 (6 bases). Sequencing used alloreactive CD4+ T cells from a mixed lymphocyte reaction culture, obtained before transplantation. Described subset: CFSE-low proliferating T cells sorted from approximately 6-day pre-transplant mixed lymphocyte reaction (GvH or HvG direction). The receptor's source is a human patient who was an organ donor for intestinal transplantation. The CDR3 spells CSVELGGRYNEQFF. CDR3 DNA sequence: TGCAGCGTTGAACTAGGAGGGAGGTACAATGAGCAGTTCTTC.